The sequence of this T cell receptor beta chain was determined in a study of Ad26.COV2.S vaccination and SARS-CoV-2 variants. Generated by immunoSEQ multiplex PCR, the TCRdb table keeps only in-frame clones and is missing some. The profile shows some 250,000 clones, approximately 87% of them singletons. CDR1 is MNHNS, CDR2 SASEGT, per germline. The CDR3 has 13 amino acids. V trimming: 6 bases; J trimming: 9 bases; junction bases outside the gene matches: 3. Treatment here: approximately 18 received Ad26.COV2.S at low or high dose, single or two shots; a few received placebo; per-sample allocation not given. At day 63 after the first vaccine or placebo injection, samples were drawn.

The sample was peripheral blood, taken in a trial of Ad26.COV2.S vaccine versus placebo. J is TRBJ1-6 and V is TRBV6-1; 9 bases line up with TRBD1. This TCR came from a person aged 18-65 years who received the Ad26.COV2.S COVID-19 vaccine or a placebo. The CDR3 sequence: CASSDRGISPLHF. The DNA for the CDR3 is TGTGCCAGCAGCGACAGGGGGATTTCACCCCTCCACTTT.